A single sample is the source of the 15 T cell receptor beta chains below, sequenced in a study of shared clonotypes between healthy human individuals. Data came from immunoSEQ multiplex PCR; TCRdb stores just in-frame clones and leaves some out. The sample gives more than 2 million clones, just under 95% of which show up once; approximately 1.7% is in the top ten. Positive CCR7 selection of CD45RO-negative cells yielded the naive CD8 cells, and terminally differentiated effector memory CD45RA+ cells were excluded. The sample taken for sequencing was naive CD8+ T cells from PBMCs. Receptors originate from a man aged 18 to 29 in good health. Some clones in this sample may be carry-over from other donors' samples.

V and J are TRBV30 and TRBJ1-5; the D is unclear. Germline V gene sequence: CDR1 GTSNPN, CDR2 SVGIG (reference sequence). Between the trimmed V and J ends, which lost 2 bases and 1 base, there was a span of 6 bases. This CDR3 comprises 13 residues. For the CDR3, the DNA is TGTGCCTGGAGTTATGCGAGCAATCAGCCCCAGCATTTT. It yields the protein CAWSYASNQPQHF.

This CDR3 reads CASSLVGGTGLMYIQYF. In DNA form, the CDR3 reads TGTGCCAGCAGCTTAGTTGGCGGGACAGGGTTGATGTACATTCAGTACTTC. The chain uses TRBV7-9 and TRBJ2-4; TRBD1 matches 9 bases. Unmatched junction bases numbered 12, after V lost 1 base and J lost 8 bases. The germline V gene encodes CDR1 SEHNR and CDR2 FQNEAQ (reference sequence). The CDR3 covers 17 residues.

The V and J genes are TRBV19 and TRBJ1-5; TRBD1 agrees at 9 bases. The trim removed 6 bases at V and 0 bases at J, leaving 9 bases unmatched. The CDR3 is 17 amino acids. The germline gives CDR1 LNHDA, CDR2 SQIVND (reference sequence). The CDR3 loop reads CASRVQGASGSNQPQHF. Written as DNA, the CDR3 is TGTGCCAGTAGGGTACAGGGGGCCTCGGGTAGCAATCAGCCCCAGCATTTT.

The J gene is TRBJ2-7, the V gene TRBV7-6; D call uncertain. The CDR3 totals 13 residues. Trimming pared 5 bases from V and 0 bases from J, leaving 8 bases between. The germline V gene has CDR1 SGHVS and CDR2 FNYEAQ. As DNA, the CDR3 is TGTGCCAGCAGCACGAGGCTCTCCTACGAGCAGTACTTC. Translated, it gives CASSTRLSYEQYF. The full variable domain, completed using reference TRBV7-6 and TRBJ2-7, is GAGVSQSPRYKVTKRGQDVALRCDPISGHVSLYWYRQALGQGPEFLTYFNYEAQQDKSGLPNDRFSAERPEGSISTLTIQRTEQRDSAMYRCASSTRLSYEQYFGPGTRLTVT.

In regard to this clone: The identical CDR3 is also encoded by other nucleotide sequences in the sample. The CDR3 sequence is CASSPRALNTEAFF. The CDR3 bases are TGTGCCAGTAGCCCGCGGGCCCTGAACACTGAAGCTTTCTTT. This chain uses TRBV19 with TRBJ1-1, with D uncertain. This CDR3 region has 14 residues. Trimming removed 6 bases from V and 0 bases from J, with 11 bases in between. Germline V gene lookup returns CDR1 LNHDA and CDR2 SQIVND (reference sequence).

The CDR3 protein is CASSERTSGAYEQYF. CDR3 coding DNA: TGTGCCAGCAGCGAGCGGACTAGCGGGGCCTACGAGCAGTACTTC. This chain connects TRBV7-9 to TRBJ2-7; the match to TRBD2 covers 12 bases. The length of the CDR3 is 15 residues. V gave up 5 bases and J gave up 2 bases; unmatched junction bases: 4. Germline CDR1 and CDR2: SEHNR and FQNEAQ (reference sequence).

This chain joins TRBV29-1 and TRBJ2-4; a weak D match, TRBD2 (6 bases). Germline V gene data show CDR1 as SQVTM and CDR2 as ANQGSEA. This CDR3 has 12 residues. V was pared by 5 bases and J by 2 bases, with 7 bases between. The CDR3 bases are TGCAGCGTTCGCGGGACCAAAAACATTCAGTACTTC. Translation gives CSVRGTKNIQYF.

This clone was found a few times. CDR3 sequence reads: CASSYPPHTF. DNA for the CDR3: TGTGCCAGCAGTTACCCGCCCCACACCTTC. The rearrangement uses TRBV6-6 and TRBJ1-2; D unclear. This CDR3 contains 10 residues. V was clipped by 2 bases and J by 12 bases, with 7 bases between them. Germline assignment: CDR1 MNHNY and CDR2 SVGAGI (reference sequence).

The chain carries TRBV2 and TRBJ1-3; no clear D gene. CDR3 length: 12 amino acids. V lost 8 bases to trimming and J lost 7 bases, with 12 bases between them. The germline CDR1 and CDR2 sequences are SNHLY and FYNNEI. The CDR3 region has the DNA TGTGCCAGCGCCGAAGGGTTCAACACCATATATTTT. Translated, it gives CASAEGFNTIYF. Drawing the rest from reference TRBV2 and TRBJ1-3, the complete variable domain is EPEVTQTPSHQVTQMGQEVILRCVPISNHLYFYWYRQILGQKVEFLVSFYNNEISEKSEIFDDQFSVERPDGSNFTLKIRSTKLEDSAMYFCASAEGFNTIYFGEGSWLTVV.

The V and J genes are TRBV6-5 and TRBJ2-1; D unresolved. This CDR3 has 15 amino acids. The V and J ends lost 11 bases and 4 bases respectively, with 21 bases between them. The V gene's germline CDR1 is MNHEY and CDR2 SVGAGI. CDR3 coding DNA: TGTGCCCCCGTTTGGGCGGAAACCGATTACAATGAGCAGTTCTTC. It yields the protein CAPVWAETDYNEQFF.

V usage is TRBV6-5 and J usage is TRBJ1-4, with D possibly TRBD1 on 5 matching bases. The V gene lost 7 bases and the J gene lost 8 bases, with 20 bases spanning the gap. There are 15 residues in the CDR3. Germline CDR1 is MNHEY and CDR2 is SVGAGI. The CDR3: CASTVMAGTGEKLFF. The CDR3, as DNA: TGTGCCAGCACCGTCATGGCGGGGACGGGGGAAAAACTGTTTTTT.

This clone has only a few counts. Because it lacks the conserved phenylalanine or tryptophan at the end, this CDR3 is likely a read error. The DNA is left out, because the CDR3 cannot be placed on it with certainty; the CDR3 is given as TCRdb lists it. CDR3 in amino acids: CASSLRDRAN. The V and J genes are TRBV28 and TRBJ1-4; TRBD1, the table's D call, was not compared with the DNA. Including both end residues, the CDR3 is 10 amino acids long. Germline CDR1 reads MDHEN; CDR2 reads SYDVKM.

The chain's CDR3 is CASNVYRDYNEQFF. The CDR3 bases are TGTGCCAGCAACGTATACAGGGACTACAATGAGCAGTTCTTC. The rearrangement joins TRBV11-2 to TRBJ2-1, with D maybe TRBD1 (6 bases). The CDR3 length is 14 residues. Germline V gene lookup returns CDR1 SGHAT and CDR2 FQNNGV. Trimming removed 7 bases from V and 3 bases from J, with 13 bases in between.

In regard to this clone: Just one base apart from a much larger clone, this may be a read error. This specimen includes other DNA sequences encoding the same CDR3. V and J are TRBV9 and TRBJ2-1; no clear D gene. Germline CDR1 reads SGDLS; CDR2 reads YYNGEE. Trimming took off 0 bases at V and 3 bases at J, with 1 base between the two ends. This CDR3 is built from 12 residues. CDR3 residues: CASSVVYNEQFF. CDR3 DNA sequence: TGTGCCAGCAGCGTAGTCTACAATGAGCAGTTCTTC.

The rearrangement uses TRBV7-2 and TRBJ2-3; 12 nucleotides line up with TRBD2. Trimming removed 1 base from V and 5 bases from J; junction bases left unmatched: 1. Germline CDR1 and CDR2: SGHTA and FQGNSA. The CDR3 is 15 residues long. Here the CDR3 reads CASSLGLAGVDTQYF. The DNA of the CDR3 is TGTGCCAGCAGCTTAGGACTAGCGGGGGTAGATACGCAGTATTTT. Supplemented by reference TRBV7-2 and TRBJ2-3, the full variable domain reads GAGVSQSPSNKVTEKGKDVELRCDPISGHTALYWYRQSLGQGLEFLIYFQGNSAPDKSGLPSDRFSAERTGGSVSTLTIQRTQQEDSAVYLCASSLGLAGVDTQYFGPGTRLTVL.